This T cell receptor (beta chain) stems from a study of Graves' ophthalmopathy and Graves' hyperthyroidism (dated 2018 in TCRdb). Study-wide context: Peripheral blood was collected before any treatment was given, at the time of initial diagnosis. TCR beta repertoire signatures were used to distinguish Graves' ophthalmopathy from Graves' hyperthyroidism and to predict progression to ophthalmopathy. In total, 135 blood samples were TCR-sequenced: approximately 40 ophthalmopathy, roughly 80 hyperthyroidism and around 17 hyperthyroidism-to-ophthalmopathy patients. To explore V-J signatures that separate ophthalmopathy from hyperthyroidism, a discovery set of about 100 patients was enrolled, consisting of 43 with ophthalmopathy and approximately 60 with stable hyperthyroidism. The independent validation cohort included 20 or so hyperthyroidism patients plus 17 patients who later progressed from hyperthyroidism to ophthalmopathy. In 6 or 7 hyperthyroidism patients, T-cell repertoires of thyroid tissue and blood were compared. Following sampling, methimazole starting at 30 mg daily was administered to hyperthyroidism patients, and high-dose intravenous methylprednisolone was administered to ophthalmopathy patients. The 100 or so discovery patients were divided at random into training and test sets in a 7:3 ratio. Findings and caveats that apply to the study as a whole: No statistical method was used to set the sample size in advance, and the investigators knew which group each participant was assigned to. In cross-validation, the 13-signature model distinguished ophthalmopathy from stable hyperthyroidism with less than 90% sensitivity and over 81% specificity, while in the test set the corresponding values were 80% and 75%. In validation, the model predicted ophthalmopathy progression with about 70% sensitivity and 72.22% specificity; some 13 predicted patients were CT-confirmed with GO in a median of about 7.1 months. Most expanded thyroid clonotypes with frequency above 0.001 were also detected in blood, suggesting blood repertoires may reflect the thyroid immune response.

Reading the germline V gene gives CDR1 SNHLY and CDR2 FYNNEI. V gives up 7 bases and J gives up 9 bases, and the segment between their germline ends measures 22 bases. Including the terminal cysteine and phenylalanine, the CDR3 comprises 15 residues. Just CDR3 DNA is preserved here, 45 bases in frame from base 1. There are many counts of this clonotype. Its antigen is still unknown. Base quality data are lacking; no much larger clone is found one base away. For repertoire sequencing, the TCR beta CDR3 regions were amplified from RNA transcripts. HTBI primers and the Qiagen OneStep RT-PCR kit were used in a first-round RT-PCR, which was followed by a second-round multiplex PCR, size selection and purification. The libraries underwent paired-end sequencing with 100 bp reads on an Illumina HiSeq2000. The authors' analysis ran thus. SOAPnuke was used to process the reads, removing any read that contained adapters or uncalled bases, had a mean Phred below 15, or lacked an exact match to the constant primer or identifier. High-quality paired reads were merged with COPE v1.2.5. Each unique nucleotide sequence was defined as a clonotype, and clonotypes were aligned to IMGT TRB V, D and J references with MiTCR v1.1. Analysis was restricted to V-J combinations with a frequency above 0.0001, which covered 99.2% of repertoires. A TCR clonal expansion and chaos score per V-J combination was defined as the ratio of F50 clonal expansion to chaos observed in the TCRdist matrix. Welch's t-statistics and random forest were used to reduce features to approximately 13 V-J combinations, which were fed into a naive Bayes classifier. The Morisita-Horn index was used to measure how similar the thyroid and blood repertoires were. The public reads were reprocessed in TCRdb via fastp at Q25 and MiXCR, keeping in-frame beta chains. When rows share a CDR3 protein, they turn into one entry using the most common DNA and genes. These V and J calls are TCRdb output, not the study's own analysis. The sample table records about 220,000 distinct CDR3 sequences; 20% to 25% of these occur just once. Of the sample, around two fifths is held by the ten largest clones.

Ophthalmopathy patients were characterized by moderately to severely active disease, a Clinical Activity Score of at least 3, a NOSPECS grade of at least 4, and a disease duration under 3 months. Patients with other autoimmune diseases, uncontrolled infections, pregnancy or lactation were excluded. Clinical symptoms, serum thyroxine, TRAb, thyroid ultrasound and orbital computed tomography were used for diagnosis. PBMCs were isolated from 8 to 10 ml of fresh peripheral blood by Ficoll-Paque density gradient centrifugation. Trizol reagent was used to extract the total RNA, and its quality was then checked on an Agilent 2100 Bioanalyzer.

The source is a woman in her 50s with Graves' ophthalmopathy. Donor details come from another sample of the same person, matched by shared clones. Sequences were obtained from peripheral blood. The chain joins TRBV2 to TRBJ1-5; the D gene is perhaps TRBD1, on 6 matching bases. The CDR3 has the sequence CASTLGAAFHSPQHF. The nucleotides are TGTGCCAGCACACTGGGGGCGGCGTTTCACTCGCCCCAGCATTTT. The CDR3 plus the reference TRBV2 and TRBJ1-5 genes for the other parts give the full variable domain: EPEVTQTPSHQVTQMGQEVILRCVPISNHLYFYWYRQILGQKVEFLVSFYNNEISEKSEIFDDQFSVERPDGSNFTLKIRSTKLEDSAMYFCASTLGAAFHSPQHFGDGTRLSIL.